What follows are 32 T cell receptor beta chains derived from one specimen sequenced in a study of vaccination effects on CD4 cells after COVID-19. No antigens are known for them. Viral peptide pools were used in the ViraFEST assay to expand antigen-specific CD4+ T cells, and sequencing came afterward. The culture ran for 10 days, and then CD4+ T cells were isolated. Vaccinated recipients, who were negative for nucleocapsid antibodies, had no history of SARS-CoV-2 infection. Generated by immunoSEQ multiplex PCR, the TCRdb table keeps only in-frame clones and is missing some. The repertoire holds about 55,000 clones, with around 67% as singletons. Sequences were derived from CD4+ T cells from PBMCs cultured with SARS-CoV-2 spike peptides, sampled before COVID-19 vaccination. The receptors were gathered from a human donor who received a COVID-19 vaccine.

The chain links TRBV3-1 (or the pseudogene TRBV3-2) to TRBJ2-5; 8 bases line up with TRBD2. Germline CDR1 LGHDT, CDR2 YNNKEL (reference sequence). CDR3 length: 16 amino acids. J was trimmed by 0 bases and V by 5 bases; bases with no gene match: 8. The CDR3 sequence: CASSMGLAGYQETQYF. The DNA for the CDR3 is TGTGCCAGCAGCATGGGGCTAGCGGGCTACCAAGAGACCCAGTACTTC.

The chain uses TRBV6-1 and TRBJ2-7; D is perhaps TRBD1 (5 bases). The CDR3 loop spans 13 amino acids. Germline V lookup: CDR1 MNHNS, CDR2 SASEGT. Trimming removed 3 bases at V and 1 base at J, with 7 bases between. The CDR3 protein is CASSEKGSYEQYF. The CDR3 bases are TGTGCCAGCAGTGAGAAGGGGTCCTACGAGCAGTACTTC.

CDR3 in DNA: TGTGCCAGTAGCGGAGCGGGCCTCTACGAGCAGTACTTC. It encodes CASSGAGLYEQYF. The genes are TRBV19 and TRBJ2-7; D may be TRBD2 (6 bases). The CDR3 runs to 13 residues. Trimming took off 6 bases at V and 3 bases at J, with 12 bases between the two ends. CDR1 and CDR2 from the germline V gene are LNHDA and SQIVND (reference sequence). The full variable domain, in which reference TRBV19 and TRBJ2-7 provide the parts outside the CDR3, is DGGITQSPKYLFRKEGQNVTLSCEQNLNHDAMYWYRQDPGQGLRLIYYSQIVNDFQKGDIAEGYSVSREKKESFPLTVTSAQKNPTAFYLCASSGAGLYEQYFGPGTRLTVT.

The chain is built from TRBV2 and TRBJ1-5; 8 nucleotides agree with TRBD1. The CDR3 consists of 15 residues. Germline V gene sequence: CDR1 SNHLY, CDR2 FYNNEI. V lost 4 bases, J lost 4 bases, and 6 bases stayed unmatched. Here the CDR3 DNA reads TGTGCCAGCAGTGCACAGGGGGTGCGAAATCAGCCCCAGCATTTT. Translating it yields CASSAQGVRNQPQHF.

Worth noting for this clone: The DNA is omitted, as the CDR3 cannot be located on it reliably, and the CDR3 follows TCRdb's listing. The J gene is TRBJ1-1, the V gene TRBV21-1; the D call in the table, TRBD1, was not verified against the DNA. TRBV21-1 is flagged as a pseudogene. The CDR3 is 15 amino acids long, termini counted. CDR3 loop: CASSPLWGQGTEAFF.

The CDR3: CASSPSDRRSTGELFF. The CDR3 nucleotides are TGTGCCAGCTCACCATCGGACAGGCGATCCACCGGGGAGCTGTTTTTT. This chain links TRBV18 with TRBJ2-2, with 7 nucleotides matching TRBD1. V gave up 2 bases and J gave up 4 bases; unmatched junction bases: 7. Germline lookup yields CDR1 KGHSH and CDR2 LQKENI. The CDR3 covers 16 residues.

V is TRBV4-1 and J is TRBJ1-6, with 8 bases fitting TRBD1. Germline CDR1 reads MGHRA; CDR2 reads YSYEKL. The CDR3 has 17 amino acids. J gave up 7 bases and V 0 bases, and 8 bases lay outside the gene matches. The CDR3 bases are TGCGCCAGCAGCCAAGATCTCTTCCGGACAGGGAATTCACCCCTCCACTTT. This gives the protein CASSQDLFRTGNSPLHF.

The chain combines TRBV6-5 with TRBJ1-6; D is uncertain. Looked up from germline, CDR1 is MNHEY and CDR2 is SVGAGI. There are 13 residues in the CDR3. The ends were cut back, 7 bases at V and 8 bases at J, with 12 bases in the middle. This chain's CDR3 is CASKNGNYSPLHF. The CDR3, as DNA: TGTGCCAGCAAGAACGGGAATTATTCACCCCTCCACTTT.

The chain combines TRBV6-5 with TRBJ2-3, with 8 bases aligning to TRBD1. Per the germline V gene, CDR1 is MNHEY and CDR2 is SVGAGI. The junction had 1 base not matched to a gene; V was cut back by 0 bases and J by 2 bases. The CDR3 has 15 amino acids. This CDR3 reads CASSYSTGVTDTQYF. The CDR3, as DNA: TGTGCCAGCAGTTACTCGACAGGGGTCACAGATACGCAGTATTTT.

This clone was seen only once. The V gene is TRBV27, the J gene TRBJ1-2; 8 bases are shared with TRBD1. Germline V gene data show CDR1 as MNHEY and CDR2 as SMNVEV (reference sequence). Germline trimming cut 4 bases from V and 3 bases from J; bases unmatched to any gene: 7. The CDR3 length is 15 residues. The CDR3, as DNA: TGTGCCAGCAGTTATACGACAGGGGCGGACTATGGCTACACCTTC. Translation: CASSYTTGADYGYTF.

The rearrangement uses TRBV7-2 and TRBJ2-3; possibly TRBD2 for D (5 bases). V lost 0 bases, J lost 0 bases, and 13 bases lay in between. Germline V gene sequence: CDR1 SGHTA, CDR2 FQGNSA. This CDR3 region has 17 residues. In DNA form, the CDR3 reads TGTGCCAGCAGCTTAGCTGGCCAAGCGGAGAGCACAGATACGCAGTATTTT. It yields the protein CASSLAGQAESTDTQYF. The full variable domain, in which reference TRBV7-2 and TRBJ2-3 provide the parts outside the CDR3, is GAGVSQSPSNKVTEKGKDVELRCDPISGHTALYWYRQSLGQGLEFLIYFQGNSAPDKSGLPSDRFSAERTGGSVSTLTIQRTQQEDSAVYLCASSLAGQAESTDTQYFGPGTRLTVL.

This rearrangement joins TRBV30 to TRBJ2-6, with D perhaps TRBD2 (5 bases). CDR1 is GTSNPN, CDR2 SVGIG, per germline (reference sequence). Trimming shortened V by 0 bases and J by 4 bases, and 13 bases separated the two germline ends. The CDR3 length is 16 residues. The DNA of the CDR3 is TGTGCCTGGAGTGTGAGGGTCTTGCGGGGGGCCAACGTCCTGACTTTC. This gives the protein CAWSVRVLRGANVLTF.

The V call is TRBV5-1, the J call TRBJ1-2; 7 bases map to TRBD1. Germline assignment: CDR1 SGHRS and CDR2 YFSETQ. V was clipped by 0 bases and J by 1 base; unmatched bases: 3. CDR3 length equals 15 residues. The CDR3 DNA reads TGCGCCAGCAGCTTGGTTCCAGGGGGTAACTATGGCTACACCTTC. Translated: CASSLVPGGNYGYTF.

The chain joins TRBV12-5 to TRBJ1-2; no clear D. The CDR3 has 16 residues. V was trimmed by 1 base and J by 10 bases, leaving 22 bases between them. CDR1 and CDR2 (germline): LGHNT, FRNRAP. In nucleotides, the CDR3 is TGTGCTAGTGGTTTGGGTGACTCGGGGTTGTATAGGCCCTACACCTTC. The encoded protein is CASGLGDSGLYRPYTF.

This clone is termed medium-sized. The chain links TRBV30 to TRBJ1-2; 7 nucleotides agree with TRBD1. Germline V gives CDR1 GTSNPN, CDR2 SVGIG (reference sequence). The CDR3 is 13 amino acids. V lost 4 bases to trimming and J lost 1 base; unmatched junction nucleotides: 3. CDR3 protein: CAWKGQNNYGYTF. For the CDR3, the DNA is TGTGCCTGGAAGGGACAGAATAACTATGGCTACACCTTC. Full variable domain (rest looked up from reference TRBV30 and TRBJ1-2): SQTIHQWPATLVQPVGSPLSLECTVEGTSNPNLYWYRQAAGRGLQLLFYSVGIGQISSEVPQNLSASRPQDRQFILSSKKLLLSDSGFYLCAWKGQNNYGYTFGSGTRLTVV.

The genes are TRBV2 and TRBJ2-6; D remains unclear. The CDR3 totals 18 residues. Deletions cut 7 bases from V and 5 bases from J, with 24 bases between. CDR1 SNHLY and CDR2 FYNNEI come from the germline V gene. CDR3 nucleotides: TGTGCCAGCACCGATGCTACTCTGGGTAAGAGGTGGGCCAACGTCCTGACTTTC. It is translated as CASTDATLGKRWANVLTF.

The CDR3 DNA is TGCGCCAGCAGCTTCAGGGAGGGGTACGAGCAGTACTTC. Amino acid sequence: CASSFREGYEQYF. The chain employs TRBV5-1 and TRBJ2-7, with 7 bases matching TRBD2. This CDR3 has 13 amino acids. Germline CDR1 SGHRS, CDR2 YFSETQ. Trimming cost V 2 bases and J 4 bases; bases outside gene matches: 3.

V usage is TRBV12-3 or TRBV12-4 and J usage is TRBJ1-2; 7 bases are shared with TRBD1. The CDR3 contains 13 residues. V dropped 6 bases and J dropped 12; count of bases not matched to a gene: 13. This chain's CDR3 is CASSRTGDRLNTF. The CDR3 nucleotides read TGTGCCAGCAGCCGAACAGGGGACCGGCTCAACACCTTC.

This chain connects TRBV27 to TRBJ2-1; D might be TRBD2 (6 bases). The CDR3 runs 15 residues. The germline V gene has CDR1 MNHEY and CDR2 SMNVEV (reference sequence). V was clipped by 5 bases and J by 6 bases, with 17 bases between them. The DNA of the CDR3 is TGTGCCAGCAGTCACCAGGCGGGGTTCGGCAATGAGCAGTTCTTC. Translated, it gives CASSHQAGFGNEQFF.

The chain has TRBV6-2 or TRBV6-3 and TRBJ2-1; 8 bases match TRBD2. The CDR3 length is 15 residues. After removal of 0 bases from V and 8 bases from J, the junction contained 6 bases not matched to a gene. Germline CDR1 is MNHEY and CDR2 is SVGEGT. CDR3 protein: CASSYSPGGPYEQFF. The CDR3 DNA follows: TGTGCCAGCAGTTACTCCCCGGGGGGGCCTTATGAGCAGTTCTTC.

The rearrangement joins TRBV7-2 to TRBJ2-7, with a tentative D call TRBD2 (6 bases). Trimming removed 8 bases at V and 2 bases at J, with 13 bases between. Germline CDR1 is SGHTA and CDR2 is FQGNSA. The CDR3 is 13 residues long. Written as DNA, the CDR3 is TGTGCCAGCTCCCGGGAGACACCCTACGAGCAGTACTTC. Its protein is CASSRETPYEQYF.

On this clone itself: Distinct nucleotide sequences in the sample also encode this CDR3. This chain links TRBV28 with TRBJ2-2; a weak D match, TRBD1 (6 bases). V gave up 5 bases and J gave up 2 bases, with 12 bases separating them. The CDR3 consists of 15 residues. The germline V gene has CDR1 MDHEN and CDR2 SYDVKM. CDR3 in DNA: TGTGCCAGCAGTCCCGGGACACCTAACACCGGGGAGCTGTTTTTT. Its protein is CASSPGTPNTGELFF.

The chain has TRBV5-1 and TRBJ2-1, with D uncertain. The CDR3 runs 14 residues. Trimming took off 4 bases at V and 4 bases at J, with 12 bases between the two ends. Germline CDR1 and CDR2: SGHRS and YFSETQ. The CDR3 DNA follows: TGCGCCAGCAGCCCGCCTATCGGGTACAATGAGCAGTTCTTC. Residues: CASSPPIGYNEQFF.

The V gene is TRBV19, the J gene TRBJ2-2; 9 nucleotides match TRBD1. The germline V gene has CDR1 LNHDA and CDR2 SQIVND (reference sequence). This CDR3 contains 17 residues. The V and J ends lost 4 bases and 1 base, in that order; junction bases with no gene match: 7. The chain's CDR3 is CASSRTPGQGNTGELFF. CDR3 coding DNA: TGTGCCAGTAGTAGGACTCCGGGACAGGGGAACACCGGGGAGCTGTTTTTT. Based on the CDR3 plus reference TRBV19 and TRBJ2-2, the full variable domain is DGGITQSPKYLFRKEGQNVTLSCEQNLNHDAMYWYRQDPGQGLRLIYYSQIVNDFQKGDIAEGYSVSREKKESFPLTVTSAQKNPTAFYLCASSRTPGQGNTGELFFGEGSRLTVL.

This rearrangement joins TRBV7-8 to TRBJ2-2, with D uncertain. CDR1 is SGHVS, CDR2 FQNEAQ, per germline. Trimming stripped 1 base from V and 1 base from J, with 19 bases between. This CDR3 is built from 19 residues. The DNA for the CDR3 is TGTGCCAGCAGCTTAGTTATTGCTTATCGCAGGCAGAACACCGGGGAGCTGTTTTTT. It codes for CASSLVIAYRRQNTGELFF.

The chain joins TRBV3-1 (or the pseudogene TRBV3-2) to TRBJ2-1, with TRBD2 as a possible D gene (5 bases). The CDR3 sequence is 17 residues long. Germline V gene sequence: CDR1 LGHDT, CDR2 YNNKEL (reference sequence). The V end was cut by 2 bases, the J end by 0 bases, with 14 bases between. The chain's CDR3 is CASSQLALVSSYNEQFF. The CDR3 DNA sequence: TGTGCCAGCAGCCAACTCGCACTAGTATCCTCCTACAATGAGCAGTTCTTC.

The chain has TRBV9 and TRBJ2-1, with 7 positions matching TRBD2. Germline lookup yields CDR1 SGDLS and CDR2 YYNGEE. The junction had 3 bases not matched to a gene; V was cut back by 0 bases and J by 0 bases. The CDR3 consists of 16 residues. The CDR3 protein is CASSVDGGISYNEQFF. CDR3 nucleotides: TGTGCCAGCAGCGTAGACGGGGGGATCTCCTACAATGAGCAGTTCTTC.

The chain has TRBV5-1 and TRBJ2-1, with 8 bases lining up with TRBD2. In germline, CDR1 is SGHRS, CDR2 YFSETQ. The CDR3 loop spans 17 amino acids. Losses at the gene ends were 2 bases for V and 6 bases for J; bases not matched to a gene: 13. The CDR3 is CASSFPLAGRATNEQFF. CDR3 DNA: TGCGCCAGCAGCTTTCCCCTAGCGGGTAGGGCCACCAATGAGCAGTTCTTC.

The genes are TRBV30 and TRBJ1-2; tentative D call: TRBD1 (5 bases). Germline CDR1 is GTSNPN and CDR2 is SVGIG (reference sequence). The CDR3 contains 12 residues. V lost 3 bases, J lost 7 bases, and 12 bases lay in between. The CDR3 DNA reads as TGTGCCTGGAGGGTAGGGGCATTTGGCTACACCTTC. Translation: CAWRVGAFGYTF.

The rearrangement links TRBV10-3 to TRBJ1-1, with D perhaps matching TRBD1 (5 bases). Germline CDR1 ENHRY, CDR2 SYGVKD. V shed 5 bases and J shed 2 bases, with 15 bases lying between them. The CDR3 is 15 residues long. CDR3 coding DNA: TGTGCCATCAGTCTAGGTGGGGGTTTCAACACTGAAGCTTTCTTT. Protein product: CAISLGGGFNTEAFF.

CDR3 region: CASSFRTSVSPLHF. In DNA form, the CDR3 reads TGTGCCAGCAGTTTTCGGACATCCGTTTCACCCCTCCACTTT. The chain has TRBV28 and TRBJ1-6, with D possibly being TRBD1 (5 bases). Germline assignment: CDR1 MDHEN and CDR2 SYDVKM. The ends were cut back, 3 bases at V and 9 bases at J, with 12 bases in the middle. There are 14 residues in the CDR3.

This clone was recorded a few times. The rearrangement joins TRBV5-1 to TRBJ2-5; D is undetermined. Per the germline V gene, CDR1 is SGHRS and CDR2 is YFSETQ. The germline V and J ends were trimmed by 6 bases and 1 base, with 13 bases remaining between them. The CDR3 consists of 14 residues. The CDR3 nucleotides read TGCGCCAGCACCGGCGGTGGCCTCCAAGAGACCCAGTACTTC. It specifies CASTGGGLQETQYF.